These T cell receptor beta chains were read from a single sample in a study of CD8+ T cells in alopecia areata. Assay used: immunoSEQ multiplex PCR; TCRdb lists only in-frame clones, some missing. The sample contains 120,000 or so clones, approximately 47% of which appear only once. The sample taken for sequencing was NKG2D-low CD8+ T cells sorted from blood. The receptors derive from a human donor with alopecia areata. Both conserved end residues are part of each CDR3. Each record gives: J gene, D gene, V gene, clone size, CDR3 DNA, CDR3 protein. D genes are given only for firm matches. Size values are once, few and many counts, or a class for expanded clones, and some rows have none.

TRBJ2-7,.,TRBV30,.,TGTGCCTGGAGTGGGACCGGGTTAACCTACGAGCAGTACTTC,CAWSGTGLTYEQYF
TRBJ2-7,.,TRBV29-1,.,TGCAGCGTGGGGGACTCCGTCGAGCAGTACTTC,CSVGDSVEQYF
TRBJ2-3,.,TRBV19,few,TGTGCCAGTAGTAACATTGCTAGCACAGATACGCAGTATTTT,CASSNIASTDTQYF
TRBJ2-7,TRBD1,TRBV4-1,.,TGCGCCAGCAGCCGCGCCCCAGGGACAGAGTACGAGCAGTACTTC,CASSRAPGTEYEQYF
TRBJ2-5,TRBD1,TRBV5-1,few,TGCGCCAGCAGCACGGGGACAGGGGAAGAGACCCAGTACTTC,CASSTGTGEETQYF
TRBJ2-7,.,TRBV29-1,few,TGCAGCGTTGCTGGGGGTTTAGGCTACGAGCAGTACTTC,CSVAGGLGYEQYF
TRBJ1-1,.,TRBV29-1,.,TGCAGCGTGCCCCGAGGCAATACTGAAGCTTTCTTT,CSVPRGNTEAFF
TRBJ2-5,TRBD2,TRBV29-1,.,TGCAGCGTTGGGGTTAGCGGGAGAACTCAAGAGACCCAGTACTTC,CSVGVSGRTQETQYF
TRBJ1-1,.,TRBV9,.,TGTGCCAGCAGCTCGGGGGGCACGAACACTGAAGCTTTCTTT,CASSSGGTNTEAFF
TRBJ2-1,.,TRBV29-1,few,TGCAGCGTCAAAGGGTTGGATTCCTACAATGAGCAGTTCTTC,CSVKGLDSYNEQFF
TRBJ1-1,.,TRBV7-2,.,TGTGCCAGCAGATTAGGGCGGGATGACACTGAAGCTTTCTTT,CASRLGRDDTEAFF
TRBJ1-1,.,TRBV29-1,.,TGCAGCGTGGAAACAGAGAACACTGAAGCTTTCTTT,CSVETENTEAFF
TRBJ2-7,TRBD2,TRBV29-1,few,TGCAGCGTTGCAGCGGGAACCAGTTACGAGCAGTACTTC,CSVAAGTSYEQYF
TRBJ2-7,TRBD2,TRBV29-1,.,TGCAGCGTGGCCCTAGGGGAGGGCCACTACGAGCAGTACTTC,CSVALGEGHYEQYF
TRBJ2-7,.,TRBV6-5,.,TGTGCCAGCAGGAACGACATTAACGAGCAGTACTTC,CASRNDINEQYF
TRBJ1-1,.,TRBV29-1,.,TGCAGCGTTCATTCCCGGGGGAACACTGAAGCTTTCTTT,CSVHSRGNTEAFF
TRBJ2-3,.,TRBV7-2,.,TGTGCCAGCAGCCTTAGCACAGATACGCAGTATTTT,CASSLSTDTQYF
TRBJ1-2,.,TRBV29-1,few,TGCAGCGTTCCGGGACAAATGAACTATGGCTACACCTTC,CSVPGQMNYGYTF
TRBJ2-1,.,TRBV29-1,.,TGCAGCGGTGATGAGAGCGGAGGGCTCAATGAGCAGTTCTTC,CSGDESGGLNEQFF
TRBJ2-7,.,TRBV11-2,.,TGTGCCAGCAGCTACGACTACTTCGAGCAGTACTTC,CASSYDYFEQYF
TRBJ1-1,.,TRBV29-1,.,TGCAGCGCCAAGAGTGGGGGGCGACCGCCTGAAGCTTTCTTT,CSAKSGGRPPEAFF
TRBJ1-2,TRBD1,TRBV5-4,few,TGTGCCAGCAGCTTGGGACAGGGGGCTGGTGGCTACACCTTC,CASSLGQGAGGYTF
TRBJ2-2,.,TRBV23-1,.,TGCGCCAGCAGTCAATACCCCGACTCCAGTGGGGCCGGGGAGCTGTTTTTT,CASSQYPDSSGAGELFF
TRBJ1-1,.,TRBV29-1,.,TGCAGCGTTATTGGGTTGTTAGCTGAAGCTTTCTTT,CSVIGLLAEAFF
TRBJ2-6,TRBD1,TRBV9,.,TGTGCCAGCGCAACGACAGGGTACGGGGCCAACGTCCTGACTTTC,CASATTGYGANVLTF
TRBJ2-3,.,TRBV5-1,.,TGCGCCAGCAACCCTATACAACCAGATACGCAGTATTTT,CASNPIQPDTQYF
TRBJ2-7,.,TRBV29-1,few,TGCAGCGTTGATATCCCTAGCTCCTACGAGCAGTACTTC,CSVDIPSSYEQYF
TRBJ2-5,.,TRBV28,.,TGTGCCAGCAGCCCAGGCGAGAGACAAGAGACCCAGTACTTC,CASSPGERQETQYF
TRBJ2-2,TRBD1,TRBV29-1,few,TGCAGCGTGCTAGGGACAGGGATCTCCGGGGAGCTGTTTTTT,CSVLGTGISGELFF
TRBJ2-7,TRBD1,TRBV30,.,TGTGCCTGGAGCGGGACAGGGGGAATCGACGAGCAGTACTTC,CAWSGTGGIDEQYF
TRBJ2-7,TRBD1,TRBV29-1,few,TGCAGCGTGACGGGACAGGCGGGTTACGAGCAGTACTTC,CSVTGQAGYEQYF
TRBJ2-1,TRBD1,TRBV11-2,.,TGTGCCAGCAGCTTAGATGGGGACAGCTATGAGCAGTTCTTC,CASSLDGDSYEQFF
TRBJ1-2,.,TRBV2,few,TGTGCCAGCAGTGGTGATGGCTACACCTTC,CASSGDGYTF
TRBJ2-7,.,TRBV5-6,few,TGTGCCAGCAGCTTCCTGCATGAGACCTACGAGCAGTACTTC,CASSFLHETYEQYF
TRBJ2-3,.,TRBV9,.,TGTGCCAGCGAAGGAGATACGCAGTATTTT,CASEGDTQYF
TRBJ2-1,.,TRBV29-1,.,TGCAGCGTCCGTGACCATGAGCAGTTCTTC,CSVRDHEQFF
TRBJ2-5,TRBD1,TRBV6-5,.,TGTGCCACTACGACAGGGGGGAAAGAGACCCAGTACTTC,CATTTGGKETQYF
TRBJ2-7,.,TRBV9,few,TGTGCCAGCAGCCTCAGGGGCTACGAGCAGTACTTC,CASSLRGYEQYF
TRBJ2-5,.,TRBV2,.,TGTGCCAGCAGTGAGGTGATGGGGACCCAGTACTTC,CASSEVMGTQYF
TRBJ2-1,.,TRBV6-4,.,TGTGCCAGCAGTGACGGCCCATCCGGATCGCAGTTCTTC,CASSDGPSGSQFF
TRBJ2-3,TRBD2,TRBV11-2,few,TGTGCCAGCAGCTTAGGCCAGACTAGCGGGGGGTTCACAGATACGCAGTATTTT,CASSLGQTSGGFTDTQYF
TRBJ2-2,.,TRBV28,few,TGTGCCAGCAGTTTGACGGCCAACACCGGGGAGCTGTTTTTT,CASSLTANTGELFF
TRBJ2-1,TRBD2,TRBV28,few,TGTGCCAGCAGTTTTCGGGCGGGGGATAATGAGCAGTTCTTC,CASSFRAGDNEQFF
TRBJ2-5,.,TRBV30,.,TGTGCCTGGAGTGTAACAGGAGCAGAGACCCAGTACTTC,CAWSVTGAETQYF
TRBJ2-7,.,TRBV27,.,TGTGCCAGCAGTTTGCGGAGCGGCGAGCAGTACTTC,CASSLRSGEQYF
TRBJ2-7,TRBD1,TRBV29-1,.,TGCAGCGTTGAAGATCGGGGGGGGACAGGGGATTCCTACGAGCAGTACTTC,CSVEDRGGTGDSYEQYF
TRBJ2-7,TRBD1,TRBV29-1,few,TGCAGCGCCGTACAGGGGGCTGGGGAGCAGTACTTC,CSAVQGAGEQYF
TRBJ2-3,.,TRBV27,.,TGTGCCAGCCACACGTCCACAGATACGCAGTATTTT,CASHTSTDTQYF
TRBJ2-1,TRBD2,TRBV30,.,TGTGCCTGGAGAGCGGGGGTCGCCTCTTTCGGCAATGAGCAGTTCTTC,CAWRAGVASFGNEQFF
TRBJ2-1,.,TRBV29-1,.,TGCAGCGTTGAGGAGGGGGTCTCCTACAATGAGCAGTTCTTC,CSVEEGVSYNEQFF
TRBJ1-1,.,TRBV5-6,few,TGTGCCAGCAGCTTGCAGTCCCCCTACACTGAAGCTTTCTTT,CASSLQSPYTEAFF
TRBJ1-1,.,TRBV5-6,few,TGTGCCAGCAGCCCCCGTACTGACACTGAAGCTTTCTTT,CASSPRTDTEAFF
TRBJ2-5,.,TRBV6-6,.,TGTGCCAGCAGAGATGGGACCATCGGCGGGGAGACCCAGTACTTC,CASRDGTIGGETQYF
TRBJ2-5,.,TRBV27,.,TGTGCCACCGCGGCGGGGCTCGGCGAGACCCAGTACTTC,CATAAGLGETQYF
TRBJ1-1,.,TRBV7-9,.,TGTGCCAGCAGCTCGAACACTGAAGCTTTCTTT,CASSSNTEAFF
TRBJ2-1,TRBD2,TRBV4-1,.,TGCGCCAGCAGCCCAAAGCGGGGGTACAATGAGCAGTTCTTC,CASSPKRGYNEQFF
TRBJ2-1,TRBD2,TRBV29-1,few,TGCAGCGTTGAAGTCCCTAGCGGGAGGTACTACAATGAGCAGTTCTTC,CSVEVPSGRYYNEQFF
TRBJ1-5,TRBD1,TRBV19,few,TGTGCCAGTAGATGGACAGGGGTGGTCAATCGGCCCCAGCATTTT,CASRWTGVVNRPQHF
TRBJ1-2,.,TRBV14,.,TGTGCCAGCAGCCAAGATCCGGGGGCGCAATACTATGGCTACACCTTC,CASSQDPGAQYYGYTF
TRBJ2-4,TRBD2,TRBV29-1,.,TGCAGCGTCCGACTAGCGGGACAGGAGTACTTC,CSVRLAGQEYF